The clone carrying this T cell receptor (beta chain) was observed many times. Antigen specificity is unknown. The authors made cDNA by 5'RACE with 10-nucleotide random UMIs. A single record per CDR3 protein comes from TCRdb applying MiXCR to the 5' RACE reads. The sample yields under 85,000 distinct CDR3 sequences, approximately 5.1% seen once. With 0 bases removed from V and 2 bases from J, the gap between germline ends came to 9 bases. The CDR3 sequence is 14 residues long. Germline V lookup: CDR1 SGDLS, CDR2 YYNGEE. The sample belongs to a study of neurological immune-mediated disorders. General study findings and limits: Phylogenetic analysis grouped 18 of 34 multiple sclerosis patients' repertoires together, suggesting a possible repertoire signature.

The rearrangement links TRBV9 to TRBJ2-7, with D unclear. The sequence derives from a human donor with multiple sclerosis. The donor label of this sample is uncertain. Material for sequencing was PBMCs. CDR3 DNA: TGTGCCAGCAGCGTAGAAGTAGGGACCTACGAGCAGTACTTC. This codes for CASSVEVGTYEQYF.